This section outlines one TCR beta chain sequence together with its context. It has no known antigen specificity. The input lacks base qualities; no much larger clone sits a single base away. This sample was included in a study of regulatory T cells in long-lasting Graves disease (dated by TCRdb to the early 2020s). In the study overall: Persistent Graves' disease was defined as persistently positive TSH receptor autoantibodies together with antithyroid drug treatment for over 5 years. On average, persistent Graves' disease patients in the clinical cohort had been on antithyroid drugs for about 9.3 years. Peripheral blood TCR sequencing and RNA sequencing compared persistent Graves' disease patients with newly diagnosed Graves' disease patients. TCR sequencing covered some 13 persistent and 20 newly diagnosed Graves' disease patients, about 35 samples in total. The study was conducted in China and was registered as a clinical trial.

The CDR3 contains 15 residues, cysteine and phenylalanine counted. Only the CDR3 portion is preserved as DNA: 45 bases, with reading frame beginning at the first base. V loses 10 bases at its end and J loses 7 bases; junction bases beyond the gene matches: 11. CDR1 and CDR2 are drawn from the germline V gene: ENHRY, SYGVKD. General conclusions and limits of the study: Preferential use of TRBV28, TRBJ1-2 and TRBJ2-5 was observed in persistent disease, whereas TRBV20-1 and TRBJ2-1 were favored in newly diagnosed disease. As a limitation, the authors acknowledged that the small sample size may reduce accuracy. Only the TCR beta chain was sequenced and analyzed. Persistent Graves' disease patients showed lower TCR Shannon entropy and fewer highly expanded clones than newly diagnosed patients, suggesting clonal expansion. The study examined only peripheral blood because the primary lesion, thyroid tissue, could not be accessed. A larger number of public clonotypes was shared among persistent patients (approximately 3,000) than among newly diagnosed patients (around 880).

Per the publication, the time point label means: persistent/refractory GD, antithyroid drugs over 5 years with positive TRAb. For both TCR sequencing and RNA sequencing, RNA was extracted from PBMCs in TRIzol. Graves' disease was diagnosed according to American Thyroid Association guidelines. The patients came from an endocrinology department in Xi'an, China. Each patient gave around 9 milliliters of peripheral blood, collected in an EDTA anticoagulant tube. Ficoll Paque Plus density gradient separation was used to isolate PBMCs, and no additional T cell sorting was done. RNA quality was checked with an Agilent 2100 Bioanalyzer and agarose gel, and concentration with a NanoDrop 2000. Library method: multiplex PCR. This sample was sequenced with an Illumina HiSeq 4000. iRepertoire HTBI primers and Arm-PCR amplification of CDR3 regions were used to construct TCR beta libraries. Before sequencing, the PCR products went through gel purification. In the authors' own workflow: Gene usage analysis of CDR3 amino acid clonotypes relied on the approximately 60 TRBV and 15 or so TRBJ segments identified across samples. Filtered high-quality paired reads were merged into contigs using COPE and FqMerger. BLAST was used to align contigs to IMGT TRBV, TRBD and TRBJ reference genes, with CDR3 defined following IMGT. Any clonotype with a frequency above 0.1% was classified as a highly expanded clone. Shannon entropy served as the measure of repertoire diversity, while the Gini coefficient captured V-J evenness. A clonotype found in more than one individual was treated as public. TCRdb cleaned the public reads at Q25 with fastp, built clones with MiXCR and kept in-frame beta chains. Records with the same CDR3 protein are collapsed into one entry carrying the most frequent genes and DNA. The V and J calls here are based on TCRdb, not the publication. The sample contains under 450,000 distinct CDR3 sequences, 23% of them found a single time. Together, the top ten hold about a quarter of the sample.

The receptor chain draws on TRBV10-3 and TRBJ2-1; TRBD2 aligns with 12 central bases. This TCR came from a female donor with Graves disease. The starting material was peripheral blood mononuclear cells (PBMCs), obtained when the disease was refractory, from a patient treated with antithyroid drugs. The CDR3 is CATKQTSGSVNEQFF. The base sequence is TGTGCCACCAAACAGACTAGCGGGAGTGTTAATGAGCAGTTCTTC.